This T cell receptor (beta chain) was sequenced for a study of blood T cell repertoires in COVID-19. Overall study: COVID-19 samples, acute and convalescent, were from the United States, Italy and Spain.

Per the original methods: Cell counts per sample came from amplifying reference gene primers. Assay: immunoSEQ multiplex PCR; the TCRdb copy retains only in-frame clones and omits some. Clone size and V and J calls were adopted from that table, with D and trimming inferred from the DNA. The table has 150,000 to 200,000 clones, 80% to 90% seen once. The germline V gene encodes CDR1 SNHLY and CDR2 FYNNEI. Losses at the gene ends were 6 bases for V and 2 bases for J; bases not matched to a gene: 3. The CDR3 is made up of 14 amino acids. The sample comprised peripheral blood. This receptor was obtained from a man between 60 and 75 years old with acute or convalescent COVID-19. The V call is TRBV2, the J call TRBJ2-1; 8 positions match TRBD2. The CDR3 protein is CASRGTRTYNEQFF. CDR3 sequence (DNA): TGTGCCAGCAGAGGGACTAGGACCTACAATGAGCAGTTCTTC.